This T cell receptor (beta chain) stems from a study of T cell repertoires in cytomegalovirus infection. Overall study: Shared public TCR beta signatures pointed to both CMV infection and a matching HLA type. Notes on the study in general: CMV-specific HLA-C-restricted TCR beta clonotypes dominated the ex vivo response.

TCRdb ran MiXCR on the reads and lists one entry per CDR3 protein. Among 640,000 or so distinct CDR3 sequences, 30% to 35% were seen once, and the ten largest hold roughly 18%. Comment on this clonotype: Its antigen remains unknown.

The clonotype comes from a human donor in good health (CMV status not recorded). Some clones in this sample may be carry-over from other donors' samples. The sample in question was cultured PBMCs, obtained from culture after CMV antigen stimulation.

CDR3 in DNA: TGTGCCAGCAGGGCCGGGACTACCAGCAGGTATACGCAGTATTTT. Translation gives CASRAGTTSRYTQYF. The V and J genes are TRBV27 and TRBJ2-3, with TRBD2 identical over 7 bases. Germline V gene lookup returns CDR1 MNHEY and CDR2 SMNVEV (reference sequence). Trimming removed 6 bases from V and 7 bases from J; junction bases left unmatched: 13. CDR3 size: 15 residues.